The 11 T cell receptor beta chains below come from one sample, sequenced in a study of cytomegalovirus exposure and HLA in healthy donors. Both 60 Vbeta primers and 13 Jbeta primers went into the PCR. Using immunoSEQ multiplex PCR, the repertoire was profiled, and TCRdb retains in-frame clones only, with some absent. The table lists about 170,000 clones, approximately 76% of them singletons. What was sequenced was PBMCs. The receptors were sampled from a woman aged 18-35 years in good health and CMV-seropositive.

The chain couples TRBV30 to TRBJ2-7; maybe TRBD1 (5 bases). Germline loops: CDR1 GTSNPN, CDR2 SVGIG (reference sequence). V lost 0 bases, J lost 5 bases, and 11 bases lay in between. The CDR3 sequence is 13 residues long. The CDR3 DNA reads TGTGCCTGGAGTGTACTTCAGGGCCACGAGCAGTACTTC. Translation gives CAWSVLQGHEQYF.

This chain uses TRBV27 with TRBJ1-3; maybe TRBD1 (5 bases). Trimming stripped 8 bases from V and 6 bases from J, with 11 bases between. CDR1 MNHEY and CDR2 SMNVEV come from the germline V gene (reference sequence). CDR3 length: 12 amino acids. The CDR3 DNA reads TGTGCCAGCGGGGGGACGGAAAACACCATATATTTT. Translated: CASGGTENTIYF.

This rearrangement joins TRBV18 to TRBJ2-1; 11 bases map to TRBD2. The CDR3 is 11 residues long. Unmatched junction bases numbered 1, after V lost 3 bases and J lost 15 bases. From germline, CDR1 is KGHSH and CDR2 LQKENI. The CDR3, as DNA: TGTGCCAGCTCACCGACTAGCGGGGCGTTCTTC. As protein: CASSPTSGAFF.

The gene calls are TRBV5-1 and TRBJ1-1, with D tentatively TRBD1 (6 bases). CDR1 is SGHRS, CDR2 YFSETQ, per germline. With 5 bases removed from V and 0 bases from J, the gap between germline ends came to 8 bases. This CDR3 has 13 residues. The CDR3 protein is CASSAGVNTEAFF. The CDR3 bases are TGCGCCAGCAGTGCAGGGGTGAACACTGAAGCTTTCTTT.

The J gene is TRBJ2-7, the V gene TRBV5-4, with 7 bases matching TRBD1. The CDR3 has 15 residues. Germline lookup yields CDR1 SGHNT and CDR2 YYREEE (reference sequence). Unmatched junction bases numbered 9, after V lost 4 bases and J lost 2 bases. In DNA form, the CDR3 reads TGTGCCAGCAGCCTTGGGACAGCGGATACCTACGAGCAGTACTTC. The encoded protein is CASSLGTADTYEQYF.

The rearrangement joins TRBV5-1 to TRBJ1-5; TRBD1 might be the D (6 bases). Germline values: CDR1 SGHRS, CDR2 YFSETQ. The V and J ends lost 3 bases and 3 bases respectively, with 13 bases between them. The CDR3 is made up of 15 amino acids. The CDR3 DNA reads TGCGCCAGCAGCTCGATACCGGGACACAATCAGCCCCAGCATTTT. This codes for CASSSIPGHNQPQHF.

This clone was recorded once. The chain carries TRBV6-4 and TRBJ2-1; 9 bases fit TRBD2. V lost 9 bases and J lost 5; bases outside the gene matches: 5. This CDR3 comprises 13 residues. Germline values: CDR1 MRHNA, CDR2 SNTAGT. CDR3: CAREAGGDNEQFF. The DNA for the CDR3 is TGTGCCAGAGAAGCGGGGGGAGACAATGAGCAGTTCTTC.

The chain employs TRBV11-2 and TRBJ2-1; TRBD1 aligns across 9 bases. The CDR3 contains 15 residues. CDR1 is SGHAT, CDR2 FQNNGV, per germline. With V trimmed by 2 bases and J by 8 bases, 7 bases remained unmatched. CDR3 sequence: CASSLTGTGFDEQFF. The CDR3 DNA follows: TGTGCCAGCAGCTTAACCGGGACAGGGTTTGATGAGCAGTTCTTC.

V and J are TRBV15 and TRBJ1-6; 7 positions agree with TRBD1. The ends lost 4 bases at V and 9 bases at J; junction bases unmatched: 6. Germline V lookup: CDR1 LNHNV, CDR2 YYDKDF (reference sequence). This CDR3 region has 14 residues. CDR3 nucleotide sequence: TGTGCCACCAGCATAAGAGACAGGGTTTCACCCCTCCACTTT. Protein: CATSIRDRVSPLHF.

A few counts support this clone. J is TRBJ2-5 and V is TRBV14; 8 bases line up with TRBD2. Germline loops: CDR1 SGHDN, CDR2 FVKESK. V shed 2 bases and J 2 bases; nucleotides not matched to a gene: 7. The CDR3 is made up of 16 amino acids. CDR3 amino acids: CASSQTAGVTQETQYF. The CDR3, as DNA: TGTGCCAGCAGCCAAACAGCGGGAGTTACGCAAGAGACCCAGTACTTC.

DNA for the CDR3: TGTGCCAGCAGTTACCCGGCCTCCGGGAGATACGAGCAGTACTTC. Protein product: CASSYPASGRYEQYF. The chain employs TRBV6-5 and TRBJ2-7; maybe TRBD2 (6 bases). CDR1 and CDR2 (germline): MNHEY, SVGAGI. This CDR3 contains 15 residues. V lost 2 bases and J lost 4, with 15 bases in between.